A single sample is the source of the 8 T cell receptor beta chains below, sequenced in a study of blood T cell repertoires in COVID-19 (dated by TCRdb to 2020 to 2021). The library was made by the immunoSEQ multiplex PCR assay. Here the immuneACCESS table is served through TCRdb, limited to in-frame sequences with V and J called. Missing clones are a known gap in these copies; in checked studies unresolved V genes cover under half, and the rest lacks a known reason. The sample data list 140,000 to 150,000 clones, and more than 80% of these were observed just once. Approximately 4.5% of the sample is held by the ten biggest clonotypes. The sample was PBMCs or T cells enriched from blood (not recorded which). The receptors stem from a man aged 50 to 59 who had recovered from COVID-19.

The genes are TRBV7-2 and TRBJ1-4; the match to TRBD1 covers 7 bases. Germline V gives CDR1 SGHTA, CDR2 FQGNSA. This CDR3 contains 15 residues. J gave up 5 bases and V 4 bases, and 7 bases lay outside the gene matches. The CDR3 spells CASSSGGTVNEKLFF. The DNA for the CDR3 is TGTGCCAGCAGCTCCGGAGGGACAGTGAATGAAAAACTGTTTTTT.

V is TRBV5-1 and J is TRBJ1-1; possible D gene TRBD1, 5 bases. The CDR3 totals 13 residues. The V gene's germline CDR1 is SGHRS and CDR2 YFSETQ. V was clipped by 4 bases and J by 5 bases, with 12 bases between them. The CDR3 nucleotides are TGCGCCAGCAGCGGCAGGGAGGAAACTGAAGCTTTCTTT. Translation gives CASSGREETEAFF.

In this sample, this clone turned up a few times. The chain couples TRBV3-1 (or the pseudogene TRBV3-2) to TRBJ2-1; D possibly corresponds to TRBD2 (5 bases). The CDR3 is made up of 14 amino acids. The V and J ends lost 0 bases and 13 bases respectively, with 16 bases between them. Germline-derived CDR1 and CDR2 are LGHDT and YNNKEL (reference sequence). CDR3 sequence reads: CASSQDRIATPQFF. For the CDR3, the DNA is TGTGCCAGCAGCCAAGATCGGATAGCGACCCCCCAGTTCTTC.

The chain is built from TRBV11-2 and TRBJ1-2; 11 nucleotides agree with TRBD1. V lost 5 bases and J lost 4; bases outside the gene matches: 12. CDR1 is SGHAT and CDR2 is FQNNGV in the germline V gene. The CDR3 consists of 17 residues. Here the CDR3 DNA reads TGTGCCAGCAGCCCACGGCCCCGGGACAGGGGGAGCTATGGCTACACCTTC. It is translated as CASSPRPRDRGSYGYTF.

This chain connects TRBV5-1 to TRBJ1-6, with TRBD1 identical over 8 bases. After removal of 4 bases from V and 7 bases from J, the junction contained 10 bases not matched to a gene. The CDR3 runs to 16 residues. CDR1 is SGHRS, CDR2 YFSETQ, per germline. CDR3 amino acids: CASSPSGQGSNSPLHF. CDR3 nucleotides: TGCGCCAGCAGCCCATCTGGACAGGGATCAAATTCACCCCTCCACTTT.

CDR3 region: CASSLGAQGGQPQHF. CDR3 DNA sequence: TGTGCCAGCAGCTTGGGGGCACAGGGGGGTCAGCCCCAGCATTTT. V and J are TRBV7-2 and TRBJ1-5, with 8 positions matching TRBD1. V was clipped by 3 bases and J by 6 bases; unmatched bases: 7. The CDR3 covers 15 residues. Germline V lookup: CDR1 SGHTA, CDR2 FQGNSA.

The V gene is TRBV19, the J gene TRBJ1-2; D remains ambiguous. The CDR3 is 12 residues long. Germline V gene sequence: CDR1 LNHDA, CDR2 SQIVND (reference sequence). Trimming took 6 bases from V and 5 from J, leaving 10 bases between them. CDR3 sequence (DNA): TGTGCCAGTAGGGTAGGAGGGTATGGCTACACCTTC. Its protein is CASRVGGYGYTF.

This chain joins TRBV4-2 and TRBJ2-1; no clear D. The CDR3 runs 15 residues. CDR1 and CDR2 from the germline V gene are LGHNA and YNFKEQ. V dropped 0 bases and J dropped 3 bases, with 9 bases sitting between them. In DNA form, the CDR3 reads TGTGCCAGCAGCCAAGATCCGAGTTTCTACAATGAGCAGTTCTTC. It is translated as CASSQDPSFYNEQFF.